The TCR beta chain described here comes from a study of response to subunit inactivated influenza vaccine (dated by TCRdb to the late 2010s). Study-level background: To follow how T cells responded to a trivalent subunit inactivated influenza vaccine, the researchers relied on deep quantitative profiling of the T cell receptor repertoire. Results and caveats for the whole study, not just this receptor: It was suggested by the authors that each seasonal influenza vaccination may recruit only a limited number of new T cells.

Library preparation employed RT-PCR. The sequencer listed for this sample is Illumina HiSeq 2500. Clones were called with MiXCR by TCRdb after fastp trimmed the public reads at Q25, and only in-frame beta chains were retained. Each record represents a unique CDR3 protein, reported with the most common genes and DNA among its rows. Present in this sample are over 800,000 distinct CDR3 sequences, 21% of which were seen just once. The ten largest clones add up to roughly a tenth of the sample. About this clonotype: Its antigen specificity is not known. Base qualities were left out, and no much larger clone turns up one base away.

The CDR3 starts with the cysteine, ends with the phenylalanine, and has 14 residues. Left in the record is the CDR3 DNA by itself, 42 bases read in frame from the first base. In the germline V gene (reference sequence), CDR1 corresponds to LNHNV and CDR2 to YYDKDF. The V end loses 9 bases and the J end loses 3 bases, and a stretch of 14 bases separates them. The chain is made from TRBV15 and TRBJ2-2; TRBD2 is a possible D gene, resting on 5 matching bases. The sequencing used PBMCs from blood, collected 4 to 6 days after vaccination. This clonotype originated in a man in his fifties who received an inactivated influenza vaccine. Donor details come from another sample of the same person, matched by shared clones. The CDR3 here reads CATGRSGDTGELFF. The sequenced DNA: TGTGCCACTGGGAGAAGCGGAGACACCGGGGAGCTGTTTTTT. Outside the CDR3, residues come from the reference TRBV15 and TRBJ2-2 proteins, so the full variable domain is: DAMVIQNPRYQVTQFGKPVTLSCSQTLNHNVMYWYQQKSSQAPKLLFHYYDKDFNNEADTPDNFQSRRPNTSFCFLDIRSPGLGDTAMYLCATGRSGDTGELFFGEGSRLTVL.